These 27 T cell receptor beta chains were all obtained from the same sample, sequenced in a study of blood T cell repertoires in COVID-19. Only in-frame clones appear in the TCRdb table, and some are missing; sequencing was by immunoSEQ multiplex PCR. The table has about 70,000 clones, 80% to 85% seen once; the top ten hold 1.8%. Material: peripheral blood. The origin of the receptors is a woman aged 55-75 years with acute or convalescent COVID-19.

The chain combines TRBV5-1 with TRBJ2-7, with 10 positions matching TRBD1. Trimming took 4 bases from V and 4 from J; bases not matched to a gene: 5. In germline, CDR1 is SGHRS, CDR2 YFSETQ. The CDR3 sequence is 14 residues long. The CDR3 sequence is CASSGRTGGYEQYF. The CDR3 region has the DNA TGCGCCAGCAGCGGGCGGACAGGGGGTTACGAGCAGTACTTC.

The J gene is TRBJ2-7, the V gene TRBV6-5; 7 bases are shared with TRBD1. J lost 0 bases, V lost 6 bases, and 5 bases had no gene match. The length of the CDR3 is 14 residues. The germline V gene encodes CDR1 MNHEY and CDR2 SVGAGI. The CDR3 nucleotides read TGTGCCAGCAGGCGACAGGGAAACTCCTACGAGCAGTACTTC. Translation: CASRRQGNSYEQYF.

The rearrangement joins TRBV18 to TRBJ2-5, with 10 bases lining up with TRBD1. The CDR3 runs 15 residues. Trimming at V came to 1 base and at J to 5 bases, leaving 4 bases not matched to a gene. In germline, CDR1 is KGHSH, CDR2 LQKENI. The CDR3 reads CASSPQTGGSETQYF. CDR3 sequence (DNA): TGTGCCAGCTCACCACAGACAGGGGGCAGCGAGACCCAGTACTTC. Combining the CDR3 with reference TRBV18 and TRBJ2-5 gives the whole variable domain NAGVMQNPRHLVRRRGQEARLRCSPMKGHSHVYWYRQLPEEGLKFMVYLQKENIIDESGMPKERFSAEFPKEGPSILRIQQVVRGDSAAYFCASSPQTGGSETQYFGPGTRLLVL.

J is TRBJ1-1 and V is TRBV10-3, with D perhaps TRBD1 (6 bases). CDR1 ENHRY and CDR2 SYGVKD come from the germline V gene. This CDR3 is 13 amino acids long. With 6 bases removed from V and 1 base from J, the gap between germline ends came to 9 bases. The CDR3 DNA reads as TGTGCCATCAGAGGGACATCGAACACTGAAGCTTTCTTT. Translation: CAIRGTSNTEAFF.

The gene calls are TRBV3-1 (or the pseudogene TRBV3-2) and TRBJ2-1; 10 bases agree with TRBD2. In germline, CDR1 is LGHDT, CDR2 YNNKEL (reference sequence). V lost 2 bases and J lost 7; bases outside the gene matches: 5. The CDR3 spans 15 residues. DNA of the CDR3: TGTGCCAGCAGCCAAAGGGCTAGCGGGAGTAATGAGCAGTTCTTC. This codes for CASSQRASGSNEQFF.

This CDR3 is CASSPSGMNTGELFF. As DNA, the CDR3 is TGCGCCAGCAGCCCTAGCGGGATGAACACCGGGGAGCTGTTTTTT. This rearrangement joins TRBV5-1 to TRBJ2-2; TRBD2 agrees at 9 bases. Germline V gene sequence: CDR1 SGHRS, CDR2 YFSETQ. Unmatched junction bases numbered 2, after V lost 4 bases and J lost 1 base. CDR3 length: 15 residues.

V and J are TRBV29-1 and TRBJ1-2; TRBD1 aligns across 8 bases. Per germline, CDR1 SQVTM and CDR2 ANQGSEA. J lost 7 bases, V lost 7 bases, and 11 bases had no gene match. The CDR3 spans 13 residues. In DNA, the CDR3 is TGCAGCGGGGGGGAAAAGGACAGGGTTGGCTACACCTTC. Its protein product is CSGGEKDRVGYTF.

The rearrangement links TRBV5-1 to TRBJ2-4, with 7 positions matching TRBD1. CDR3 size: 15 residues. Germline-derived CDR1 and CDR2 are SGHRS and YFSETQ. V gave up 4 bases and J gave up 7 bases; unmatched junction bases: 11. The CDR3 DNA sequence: TGCGCCAGCAGCGTGGGACAGCCCGCCAGTAACATTCAGTACTTC. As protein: CASSVGQPASNIQYF.

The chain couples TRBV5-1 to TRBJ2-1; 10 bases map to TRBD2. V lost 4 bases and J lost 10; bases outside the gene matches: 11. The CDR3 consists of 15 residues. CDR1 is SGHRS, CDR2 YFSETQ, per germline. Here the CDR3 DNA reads TGCGCCAGCAGCAAGGCCAGCGGGGGGGCATGGGAGCAGTTCTTC. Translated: CASSKASGGAWEQFF.

The CDR3, as DNA: TGTGCCAGTAGTCCCAGGGGGTTGGTTGCGGCTTTCTTT. This translates into CASSPRGLVAAFF. The rearrangement joins TRBV19 to TRBJ1-1; 7 bases map to TRBD1. CDR3 length: 13 residues. J gave up 11 bases and V 5 bases, and 11 bases lay outside the gene matches. CDR1 and CDR2 (germline): LNHDA, SQIVND (reference sequence).

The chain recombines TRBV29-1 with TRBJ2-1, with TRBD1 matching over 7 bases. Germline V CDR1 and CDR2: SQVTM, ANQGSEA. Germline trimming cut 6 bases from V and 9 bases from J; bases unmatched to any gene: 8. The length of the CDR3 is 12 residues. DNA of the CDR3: TGCAGCGTCTTAGACAGGGACGGTGAGCAGTTCTTC. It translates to CSVLDRDGEQFF.

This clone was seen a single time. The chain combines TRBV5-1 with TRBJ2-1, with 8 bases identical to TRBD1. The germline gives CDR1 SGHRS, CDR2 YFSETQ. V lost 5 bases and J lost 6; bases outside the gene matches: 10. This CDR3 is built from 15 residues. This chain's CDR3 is CASSPGGGVRNEQFF. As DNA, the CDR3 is TGCGCCAGCAGTCCAGGGGGCGGGGTTCGCAATGAGCAGTTCTTC.

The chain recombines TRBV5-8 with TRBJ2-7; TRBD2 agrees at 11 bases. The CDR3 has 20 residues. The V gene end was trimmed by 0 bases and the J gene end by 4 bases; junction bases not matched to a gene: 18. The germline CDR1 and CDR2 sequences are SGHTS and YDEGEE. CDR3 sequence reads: CASSLGPRTGLTSGEYEQYF. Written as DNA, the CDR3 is TGTGCCAGCAGCTTGGGCCCTAGGACAGGTCTGACTAGCGGGGAATACGAGCAGTACTTC. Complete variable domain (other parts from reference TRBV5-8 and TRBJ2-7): EAGVTQSPTHLIKTRGQQATLRCSPISGHTSVYWYQQALGLGLQFLLWYDEGEERNRGNFPPRFSGRQFPNYSSELNVNALELEDSALYLCASSLGPRTGLTSGEYEQYFGPGTRLTVT.

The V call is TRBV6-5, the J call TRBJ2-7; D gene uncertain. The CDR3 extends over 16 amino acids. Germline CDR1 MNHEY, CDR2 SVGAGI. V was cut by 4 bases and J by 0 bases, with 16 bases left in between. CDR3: CASSSARSLVSYEQYF. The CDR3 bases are TGTGCCAGCAGTTCCGCCCGTAGCCTAGTCTCCTACGAGCAGTACTTC.

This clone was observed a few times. CDR3 in amino acids: CASTPARTGELFF. CDR3 DNA sequence: TGTGCCAGCACCCCGGCGAGGACCGGGGAGCTGTTTTTT. The chain links TRBV11-1 to TRBJ2-2; D ambiguous. The germline V and J ends were trimmed by 7 bases and 5 bases, with 11 bases remaining between them. CDR1 is SGHAT, CDR2 FQDESV, per germline (reference sequence). The CDR3 spans 13 residues.

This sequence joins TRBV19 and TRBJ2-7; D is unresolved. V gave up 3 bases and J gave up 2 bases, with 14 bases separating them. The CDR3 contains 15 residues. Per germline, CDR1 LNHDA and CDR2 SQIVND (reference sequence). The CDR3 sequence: CASSIDTTPPYEQYF. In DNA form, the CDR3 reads TGTGCCAGTAGTATCGACACCACGCCCCCCTACGAGCAGTACTTC.

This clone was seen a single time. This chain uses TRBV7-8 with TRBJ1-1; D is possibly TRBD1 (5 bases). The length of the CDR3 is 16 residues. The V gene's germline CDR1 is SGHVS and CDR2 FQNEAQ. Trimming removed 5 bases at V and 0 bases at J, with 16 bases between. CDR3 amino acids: CASSPETGPVNTEAFF. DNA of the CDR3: TGTGCCAGCAGCCCAGAAACAGGACCGGTGAACACTGAAGCTTTCTTT.

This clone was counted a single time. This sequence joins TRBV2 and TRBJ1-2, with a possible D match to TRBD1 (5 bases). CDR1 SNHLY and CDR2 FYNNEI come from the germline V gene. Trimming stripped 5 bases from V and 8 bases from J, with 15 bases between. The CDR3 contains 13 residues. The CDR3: CASSLRRVGGYTF. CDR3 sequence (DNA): TGTGCCAGCAGTCTTCGCAGGGTCGGAGGCTACACCTTC.

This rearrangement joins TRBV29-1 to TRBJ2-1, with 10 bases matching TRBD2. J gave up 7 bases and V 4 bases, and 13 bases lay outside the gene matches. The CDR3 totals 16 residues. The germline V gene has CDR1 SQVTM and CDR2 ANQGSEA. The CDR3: CSVASSTSGAKNEQFF. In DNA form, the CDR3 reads TGCAGCGTTGCCTCCTCTACTAGCGGGGCCAAAAATGAGCAGTTCTTC.

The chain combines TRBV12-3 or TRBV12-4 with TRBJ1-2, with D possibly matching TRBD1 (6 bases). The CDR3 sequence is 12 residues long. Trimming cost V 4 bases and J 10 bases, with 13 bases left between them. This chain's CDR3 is CASSSPQGAYTF. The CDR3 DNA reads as TGTGCCAGCAGTTCACCACAGGGTGCCTACACCTTC.

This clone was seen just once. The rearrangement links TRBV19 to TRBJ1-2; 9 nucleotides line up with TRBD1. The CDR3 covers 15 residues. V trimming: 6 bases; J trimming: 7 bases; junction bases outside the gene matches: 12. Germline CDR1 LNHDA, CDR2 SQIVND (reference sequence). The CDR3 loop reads CASRRAPGQGSGYTF. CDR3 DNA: TGTGCCAGTAGAAGGGCGCCGGGACAGGGAAGTGGCTACACCTTC.

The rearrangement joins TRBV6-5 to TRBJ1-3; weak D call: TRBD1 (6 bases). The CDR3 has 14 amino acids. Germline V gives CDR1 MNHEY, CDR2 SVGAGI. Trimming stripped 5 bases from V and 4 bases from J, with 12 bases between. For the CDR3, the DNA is TGTGCCAGCAGTAGAACCGGACAGGGAAACACCATATATTTT. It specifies CASSRTGQGNTIYF.

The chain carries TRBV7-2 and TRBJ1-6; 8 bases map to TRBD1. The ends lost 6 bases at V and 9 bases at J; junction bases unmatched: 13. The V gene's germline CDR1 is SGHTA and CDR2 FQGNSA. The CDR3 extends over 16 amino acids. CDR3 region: CASRSHDRGFGSPLHF. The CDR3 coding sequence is TGTGCCAGCAGGTCCCATGACAGGGGCTTCGGTTCACCCCTCCACTTT.

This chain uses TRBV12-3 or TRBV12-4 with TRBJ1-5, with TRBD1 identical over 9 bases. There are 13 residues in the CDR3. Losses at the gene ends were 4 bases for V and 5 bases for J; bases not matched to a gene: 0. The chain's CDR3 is CASSWTGDQPQHF. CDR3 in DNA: TGTGCCAGCAGTTGGACAGGGGATCAGCCCCAGCATTTT.

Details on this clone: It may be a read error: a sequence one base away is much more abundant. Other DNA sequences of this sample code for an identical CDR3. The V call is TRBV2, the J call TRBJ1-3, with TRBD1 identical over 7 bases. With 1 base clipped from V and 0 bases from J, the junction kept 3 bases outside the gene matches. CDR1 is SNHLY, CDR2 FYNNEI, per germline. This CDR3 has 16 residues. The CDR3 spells CASSEGTGNSGNTIYF. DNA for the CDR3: TGTGCCAGCAGTGAAGGGACAGGAAACTCTGGAAACACCATATATTTT.

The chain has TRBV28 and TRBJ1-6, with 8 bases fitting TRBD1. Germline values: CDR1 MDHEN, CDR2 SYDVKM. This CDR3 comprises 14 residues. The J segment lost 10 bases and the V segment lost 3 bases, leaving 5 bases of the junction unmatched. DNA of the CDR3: TGTGCCAGCAGTTTTCCAGGGGGCGGCTCACCCCTCCACTTT. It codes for CASSFPGGGSPLHF.

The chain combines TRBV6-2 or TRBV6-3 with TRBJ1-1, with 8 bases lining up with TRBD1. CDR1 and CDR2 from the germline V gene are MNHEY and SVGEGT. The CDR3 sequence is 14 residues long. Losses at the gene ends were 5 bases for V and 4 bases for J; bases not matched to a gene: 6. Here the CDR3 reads CASSQLTGGTEAFF. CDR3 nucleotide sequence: TGTGCCAGCAGTCAACTAACAGGGGGCACTGAAGCTTTCTTT.